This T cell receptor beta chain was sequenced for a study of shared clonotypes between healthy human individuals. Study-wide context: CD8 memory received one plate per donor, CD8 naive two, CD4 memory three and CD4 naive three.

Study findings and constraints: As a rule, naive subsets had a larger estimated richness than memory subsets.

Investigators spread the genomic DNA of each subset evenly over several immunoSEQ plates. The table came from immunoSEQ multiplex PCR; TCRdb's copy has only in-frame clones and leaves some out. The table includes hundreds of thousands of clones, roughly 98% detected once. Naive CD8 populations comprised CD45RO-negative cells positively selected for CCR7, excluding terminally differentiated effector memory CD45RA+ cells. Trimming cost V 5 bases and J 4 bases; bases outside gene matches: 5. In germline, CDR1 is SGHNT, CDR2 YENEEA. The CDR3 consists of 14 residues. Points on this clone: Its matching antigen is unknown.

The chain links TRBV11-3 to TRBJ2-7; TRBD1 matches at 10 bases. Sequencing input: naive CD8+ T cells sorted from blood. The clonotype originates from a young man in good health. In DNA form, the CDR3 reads TGTGCCAGCAGCCCCGGGACAGGGGAGTACGAGCAGTACTTC. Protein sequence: CASSPGTGEYEQYF.